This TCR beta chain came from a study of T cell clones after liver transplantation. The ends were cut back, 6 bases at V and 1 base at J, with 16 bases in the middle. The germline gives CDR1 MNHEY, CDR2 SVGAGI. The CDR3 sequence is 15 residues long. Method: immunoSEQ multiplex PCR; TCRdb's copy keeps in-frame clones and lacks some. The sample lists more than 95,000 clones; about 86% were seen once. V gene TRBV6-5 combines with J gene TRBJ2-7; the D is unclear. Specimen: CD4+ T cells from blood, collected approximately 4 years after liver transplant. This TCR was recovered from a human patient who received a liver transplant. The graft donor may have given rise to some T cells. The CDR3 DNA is TGTGCCAGCAGCTCGGGTGCACGACCTTCCTACGAGCAGTACTTC. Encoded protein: CASSSGARPSYEQYF.